These 25 T cell receptor beta chains were sequenced from one sample in a study of blood T cell repertoires in COVID-19. Here immunoSEQ multiplex PCR was the method, and the copy in TCRdb shows in-frame clones only, minus some. This sample has roughly 240,000 clones, with roughly 85% found just once. Sequencing was carried out using peripheral blood. All receptors come from a man in his fifties with COVID-19, enrolled during active disease.

DNA of the CDR3: TGTGCCAGCAGCTTACAGGGGCCCTATGGCTACACCTTC. Its translation: CASSLQGPYGYTF. V is TRBV7-9 and J is TRBJ1-2; perhaps TRBD1 as D (6 bases). CDR1 SEHNR and CDR2 FQNEAQ come from the germline V gene (reference sequence). The germline V and J ends were trimmed by 2 bases and 4 bases, with 8 bases remaining between them. The CDR3 sequence is 13 residues long.

This chain connects TRBV9 to TRBJ2-1; 11 bases line up with TRBD2. CDR3 length equals 16 residues. Germline trimming cut 0 bases from V and 3 bases from J; bases unmatched to any gene: 2. CDR1 and CDR2 from the germline V gene are SGDLS and YYNGEE. This chain's CDR3 is CASSVVGTSGYNEQFF. CDR3 bases: TGTGCCAGCAGCGTAGTCGGGACTAGCGGCTACAATGAGCAGTTCTTC.

This clone was recorded many times. The rearrangement uses TRBV6-1 and TRBJ2-1; D remains ambiguous. Trimming cost V 0 bases and J 7 bases, with 16 bases left between them. Germline lookup yields CDR1 MNHNS and CDR2 SASEGT. The CDR3 totals 16 residues. This chain's CDR3 is CASSEARGAKKNEQFF. Written as DNA, the CDR3 is TGTGCCAGCAGTGAAGCCCGCGGAGCTAAAAAGAATGAGCAGTTCTTC.

This clone came up many times. V gene TRBV19 combines with J gene TRBJ2-7; maybe TRBD1 (6 bases). The CDR3 has 13 residues. V was trimmed by 5 bases and J by 6 bases, leaving 14 bases between them. From germline, CDR1 is LNHDA and CDR2 SQIVND (reference sequence). Here the CDR3 DNA reads TGTGCCAGTAGTGACGGCAGGGGTCTCGAGCAGTACTTC. Its protein product is CASSDGRGLEQYF.

For the CDR3, the DNA is TGTGCCAGCAGGACCCTAGCGGGGGGGAATTACAATGAGCAGTTCTTC. It is translated as CASRTLAGGNYNEQFF. The rearrangement uses TRBV2 and TRBJ2-1, with TRBD2 matching 12 bases. V trimming: 6 bases; J trimming: 4 bases; junction bases outside the gene matches: 7. There are 16 residues in the CDR3. The germline gives CDR1 SNHLY, CDR2 FYNNEI.

The genes are TRBV4-1 and TRBJ1-5; weak D call: TRBD1 (6 bases). Between the trimmed V and J ends, which lost 3 bases and 2 bases, there was a span of 14 bases. Germline values: CDR1 MGHRA, CDR2 YSYEKL. The CDR3 spans 16 residues. DNA for the CDR3: TGCGCCAGCAGCCACCCCGAGGCAGGGGGCAATCAGCCCCAGCATTTT. Protein product: CASSHPEAGGNQPQHF.

V and J are TRBV10-3 and TRBJ1-5; D may be TRBD1 (5 bases). Germline V lookup: CDR1 ENHRY, CDR2 SYGVKD. CDR3 size: 15 residues. V lost 5 bases, J lost 8 bases, and 19 bases lay in between. DNA of the CDR3: TGTGCCATCAGTCAGGGACGGCCCGGGGGAGAGCCCCAGCATTTT. Translation: CAISQGRPGGEPQHF.

The rearrangement links TRBV5-1 to TRBJ1-3; 8 nucleotides agree with TRBD1. The CDR3 is 15 amino acids. Losses at the gene ends were 7 bases for V and 0 bases for J; bases not matched to a gene: 6. Germline assignment: CDR1 SGHRS and CDR2 YFSETQ. CDR3: CASGTGGSSGNTIYF. In DNA form, the CDR3 reads TGCGCCAGCGGGACAGGCGGAAGCTCTGGAAACACCATATATTTT.

The chain carries TRBV7-2 and TRBJ2-3; D is unresolved. Trimming removed 5 bases from V and 6 bases from J, with 9 bases in between. The CDR3 loop spans 12 amino acids. The germline V gene has CDR1 SGHTA and CDR2 FQGNSA. The CDR3 coding sequence is TGTGCCAGCAGCCAGTTGTTGGATACGCAGTATTTT. Amino acid sequence: CASSQLLDTQYF.

In its sample, this clone was seen once. The gene calls are TRBV19 and TRBJ1-5, with TRBD1 identical over 7 bases. After removal of 8 bases from V and 0 bases from J, the junction contained 7 bases not matched to a gene. The CDR3 runs 15 residues. CDR1 LNHDA and CDR2 SQIVND come from the germline V gene (reference sequence). The CDR3 region is CASQTGQYSNQPQHF. Written as DNA, the CDR3 is TGTGCCAGTCAAACGGGACAGTATAGCAATCAGCCCCAGCATTTT.

V gene TRBV7-9 combines with J gene TRBJ1-1, with 7 bases that match TRBD1. The germline V gene encodes CDR1 SEHNR and CDR2 FQNEAQ (reference sequence). CDR3 length: 15 amino acids. After removal of 4 bases from V and 1 base from J, the junction contained 6 bases not matched to a gene. CDR3 DNA sequence: TGTGCCAGCAGCTCTTCCGGGACAGCGAACACTGAAGCTTTCTTT. Protein product: CASSSSGTANTEAFF.

The J gene is TRBJ2-5, the V gene TRBV6-6; 8 bases align to TRBD1. V lost 2 bases and J lost 7; bases outside the gene matches: 6. The germline CDR1 and CDR2 sequences are MNHNY and SVGAGI (reference sequence). The CDR3 sequence is 14 residues long. CDR3 sequence: CASSYRQGQRTQYF. CDR3 coding DNA: TGTGCCAGCAGTTACAGACAGGGGCAGAGGACCCAGTACTTC.

The rearrangement joins TRBV27 to TRBJ1-2; D not resolved. V gave up 6 bases and J gave up 4 bases, with 15 bases separating them. The CDR3 spans 14 residues. From germline, CDR1 is MNHEY and CDR2 SMNVEV (reference sequence). CDR3 residues: CASRDLAEAYGYTF. As DNA, the CDR3 is TGTGCCAGCAGGGACCTTGCGGAGGCCTATGGCTACACCTTC.

The chain couples TRBV7-2 to TRBJ1-1; 7 bases fit TRBD1. Germline V lookup: CDR1 SGHTA, CDR2 FQGNSA. The CDR3 has 17 residues. Losses at the gene ends were 3 bases for V and 0 bases for J; bases not matched to a gene: 10. In nucleotides, the CDR3 is TGTGCCAGCAGCTTGTCGACTGGGACAGCCATGAACACTGAAGCTTTCTTT. Amino acid sequence: CASSLSTGTAMNTEAFF. Full variable domain (rest looked up from reference TRBV7-2 and TRBJ1-1): GAGVSQSPSNKVTEKGKDVELRCDPISGHTALYWYRQSLGQGLEFLIYFQGNSAPDKSGLPSDRFSAERTGGSVSTLTIQRTQQEDSAVYLCASSLSTGTAMNTEAFFGQGTRLTVV.

The chain recombines TRBV9 with TRBJ2-2; 12 bases align to TRBD2. The trim removed 3 bases at V and 6 bases at J, leaving 6 bases unmatched. This CDR3 comprises 16 residues. Germline V CDR1 and CDR2: SGDLS, YYNGEE. The CDR3 reads CASSALAGGGAGELFF. As DNA, the CDR3 is TGTGCCAGCAGCGCACTAGCGGGGGGTGGAGCCGGGGAGCTGTTTTTT.

This chain connects TRBV11-2 to TRBJ1-3; D might be TRBD1 (6 bases). Germline V lookup: CDR1 SGHAT, CDR2 FQNNGV. The CDR3 runs to 15 residues. V was shortened by 5 bases and J by 2 bases, with 13 bases between the two germline ends. This CDR3 is CASSPDRLTGNTIYF. The CDR3 region has the DNA TGTGCCAGCAGCCCTGACAGGCTAACTGGAAACACCATATATTTT.

The V and J genes are TRBV29-1 and TRBJ2-6; TRBD1 matches at 7 bases. V shed 6 bases, J shed 3 bases, and the junction held 5 bases outside the gene matches. CDR3 length equals 14 residues. Germline lookup yields CDR1 SQVTM and CDR2 ANQGSEA. The CDR3 sequence is CSVPDRVGANVLTF. The CDR3 DNA is TGCAGCGTACCCGACAGGGTTGGGGCCAACGTCCTGACTTTC.

This clone was seen a single time. V usage is TRBV5-1 and J usage is TRBJ1-4; TRBD1 might be the D (6 bases). Trimming left V 4 bases short and J 5 bases short, with 18 bases between. Per germline, CDR1 SGHRS and CDR2 YFSETQ. The CDR3 loop spans 16 amino acids. The CDR3 loop is CASSPPLGGENEKLFF. The CDR3 region has the DNA TGCGCCAGCAGCCCCCCGTTAGGGGGGGAGAATGAAAAACTGTTTTTT.

V and J are TRBV5-1 and TRBJ1-1; D is perhaps TRBD1 (6 bases). The CDR3 sequence is 15 residues long. V was shortened by 4 bases and J by 5 bases, with 18 bases between the two germline ends. Germline V gene lookup returns CDR1 SGHRS and CDR2 YFSETQ. CDR3 region: CASSPRTERGTEAFF. In DNA, the CDR3 is TGCGCCAGCAGCCCCAGGACAGAAAGGGGGACTGAAGCTTTCTTT.

The chain employs TRBV2 and TRBJ2-5, with 8 bases that match TRBD1. Germline CDR1 reads SNHLY; CDR2 reads FYNNEI. Losses at the gene ends were 7 bases for V and 4 bases for J; bases not matched to a gene: 11. The CDR3 has 15 residues. The CDR3 region is CASIRLRGTGETQYF. The CDR3 DNA sequence: TGTGCCAGCATCCGCCTCAGGGGGACAGGAGAGACCCAGTACTTC. The entire variable domain, with the rest obtained from reference TRBV2 and TRBJ2-5, is as follows: EPEVTQTPSHQVTQMGQEVILRCVPISNHLYFYWYRQILGQKVEFLVSFYNNEISEKSEIFDDQFSVERPDGSNFTLKIRSTKLEDSAMYFCASIRLRGTGETQYFGPGTRLLVL.

The genes are TRBV6-5 and TRBJ1-1; D unresolved. The CDR3 is 14 amino acids. V shed 6 bases and J shed 0 bases, with 11 bases lying between them. Germline V CDR1 and CDR2: MNHEY, SVGAGI. The DNA for the CDR3 is TGTGCCAGCAGCACTACACAAGTGAACACTGAAGCTTTCTTT. Protein product: CASSTTQVNTEAFF.

The table lists this clone with a few counts. The genes are TRBV5-4 and TRBJ1-1; 7 nucleotides line up with TRBD1. CDR1 and CDR2 from the germline V gene are SGHNT and YYREEE (reference sequence). V was clipped by 4 bases and J by 1 base; unmatched bases: 13. This CDR3 region has 17 residues. The CDR3 is CASSGGQALLGNTEAFF. In DNA, the CDR3 is TGTGCCAGCAGCGGAGGACAGGCCCTCTTGGGGAACACTGAAGCTTTCTTT.

The V call is TRBV4-2, the J call TRBJ2-5; 12 bases align to TRBD2. J gave up 1 base and V 1 base, and 7 bases lay outside the gene matches. This CDR3 has 18 amino acids. Looked up from germline, CDR1 is LGHNA and CDR2 is YNFKEQ. CDR3 loop: CASSQGASGGAVQETQYF. CDR3 DNA: TGTGCCAGCAGCCAAGGGGCTAGCGGGGGGGCAGTCCAAGAGACCCAGTACTTC.

This chain links TRBV7-8 with TRBJ1-2; TRBD1 agrees at 8 bases. V shed 4 bases, J shed 3 bases, and the junction held 10 bases outside the gene matches. Germline V gives CDR1 SGHVS, CDR2 FQNEAQ. CDR3 length equals 16 residues. Here the CDR3 reads CASSSLQGVVYYGYTF. DNA of the CDR3: TGTGCCAGCAGCTCCCTACAGGGGGTGGTGTACTATGGCTACACCTTC.

The V call is TRBV9, the J call TRBJ2-2; TRBD2 matches 14 bases. This CDR3 is built from 19 residues. CDR1 and CDR2 from the germline V gene are SGDLS and YYNGEE. The J segment lost 3 bases and the V segment lost 2 bases, leaving 9 bases of the junction unmatched. Here the CDR3 DNA reads TGTGCCAGCAGCGTGAGACTAGCGGGGGGGCGAGTGGACACCGGGGAGCTGTTTTTT. Translating gives CASSVRLAGGRVDTGELFF.